This T cell receptor (beta chain) comes out of a study of shared clonotypes between healthy human individuals (dated by TCRdb to 2019 to 2021). The study in broad terms: Two women and three men aged 18 to 49 years were included in the cohort. Different laboratories and diverse techniques were used to prepare libraries and sequence TCR repertoires, to increase sequencing depth and limit assay-specific biases. To estimate repertoire size and how much clonotypes are shared between individuals, the study performed deep sequencing of blood TCR repertoires from a handful of healthy adults. Leukapheresis yielded between about 0.8 and 9.5 billion PBMCs per donor.

Points on this clone: Its antigen is still unknown. No base qualities exist here, and no much larger clone lies one base off it.

TCR CDR3 regions were amplified from genomic DNA by multiplex PCR using the deep immunoSEQ assay. Extracted genomic DNA from each cell subset was spread evenly across all wells of several immunoSEQ 96-well plates, with each plate serving as a replicate. Each replicate PCR for unsorted PBMC received 250 to 300 ng genomic DNA, equal to 25,000 to 35,000 T cell genomes. Genomic DNA from unsorted PBMC was sequenced over ten immunoSEQ deep assay plates. Purified libraries were measured with a Qubit 3.0 fluorometer, size-checked on a Bioanalyzer 2100, and measured again with the KAPA Library Quantification kit. Each immunoSEQ 96-well plate was sequenced on its own single-read 150-cycle Illumina NextSeq 550 flow cell. Per the authors' processing: Because only junctional sequences without quality scores were contained in the immunoSEQ output, filtering matching that applied to full-length reads could not be performed. To assign V/J genes and CDR3, sequences were annotated against IMGT germline references using PyIR, a Python wrapper for IgBLAST v1.9. Reads were filtered out if the reads had weak V/J assignments (E-value above 1e-6), no CDR3, stop codons, out-of-frame junctions, or ambiguous translated residues. V3J clonotypes were defined as sequences sharing the same inferred V gene, J gene, and CDR3 amino acid sequence. The percentage overlap between two repertoires was calculated by dividing the number of shared unique clonotypes by the size of the smaller repertoire. Three approaches were used to assess repertoire richness: RTK rarefaction, the Chao1 estimator, and Recon v2.1 estimates of unobserved clonotypes. TCRdb mirrors the immuneACCESS table, restricted to in-frame sequences. Some clones are absent from its copies; in checked studies, under half trace to an unresolved V gene, and the reason for the others is unknown. V, J and clone size are taken as reported in that table, and D and trimming were inferred from the DNA itself. The sample contains approximately 500,000 clones, more than 65% of them found a single time. The top ten constitute 10% to 15% of the sample.

The donors were healthy, HIV-negative adults with no recently reported acute infections or vaccinations. Only Caucasian adults living in Nashville, Tennessee, USA were represented among the donors. For unsorted samples, tens of millions of PBMCs were counted, and genomic DNA was extracted using the QIAamp DNA Blood Mini kit. After blood collection by leukapheresis, PBMCs were isolated using Ficoll-Histopaque density gradient centrifugation and then cryopreserved in the vapor phase of liquid nitrogen. Via the germline V gene (reference sequence), CDR1 is DFQATT and CDR2 SNEGSKA. From cysteine to phenylalanine, the CDR3 is 11 amino acids long. The DNA shown is the 33-base CDR3, in frame from base 1. Trimming costs V 4 bases and J 8 bases, and their ends lie 11 bases apart. Points the paper makes about the study in general: Based on pairwise subsampling, the degree of clonotype sharing among donors was expected to be affected by sequencing depth. Sampling was restricted to blood, and TCR repertoires in tissues likely differ from the TCR repertoires found in blood. The genetic and exposure-history diversity represented was limited by the small number of donors.

The clonotype originates from a woman aged 40 to 49 in good health. Some clones in this sample may be carry-over from other donors' samples. The sample taken for sequencing was PBMCs. The rearranged chain carries TRBV20-1 and TRBJ1-2, with TRBD1 as a weak D call on 6 bases. The CDR3 region reads CSAKNREGYTF. Read as DNA, the sequence is TGCAGTGCTAAAAACAGGGAGGGCTACACCTTC.